This T cell receptor (beta chain) is from a study of T-cell reconstitution after alpha-beta-depleted transplantation in children. Preparation of the TCRbeta library involved a method that used unique molecular identifiers. TCRdb independently ran MiXCR on the PCR reads; one entry per CDR3 protein. Here the sample spans some 490,000 distinct CDR3 sequences, about 12% being singletons. This clonotype was found a few times. The clonotype was recovered from a human donor who donated a stem cell graft to a child with combined immunodeficiency. The source material was PBMCs from the stem cell graft donor, sampled from the stem cell graft.

CDR3 protein: CASSLPAQDPGYATQYF. Here the CDR3 DNA reads TGTGCCAGCAGCTTACCAGCCCAAGACCCGGGGTACGCGACCCAGTACTTC. The chain carries TRBV7-9 and TRBJ2-5; TRBD2 might be the D (5 bases). Trimming shortened V by 2 bases and J by 7 bases, and 23 bases separated the two germline ends. Per germline, CDR1 SEHNR and CDR2 FQNEAQ (reference sequence). CDR3 length: 17 residues.